This TCR beta chain was profiled in a study of shared clonotypes between healthy human individuals. CDR3 length: 12 amino acids. Trimming took 0 bases from V and 4 from J, leaving 3 bases between them. The germline CDR1 and CDR2 sequences are SGHRS and YFSETQ. Each sample came from a Caucasian adult donor living in Nashville, Tennessee. Deep level was the assay's run setting. The material for each subset, its genomic DNA, was split evenly across several immunoSEQ plates. It was 200 to 250 ng DNA, around 32,000 T cell genomes, that sorted-subset replicate PCRs used. Clones were read by immunoSEQ multiplex PCR, and TCRdb kept only the in-frame ones, dropping some. The table lists roughly 700,000 clones, around 91% of them singletons, with about a third in the top ten.

The receptor's source is a man in his late teens or twenties in good health. Some clones in this sample may be carry-over from other donors' samples. The sequencing input was memory CD8+ T cells from PBMCs. The sample's subset: CD45RO+ cells pooled with CCR7-negative TemRA cells. The J gene is TRBJ2-3, the V gene TRBV5-1; D unclear. CDR3: CASSLESDTQYF. CDR3 bases: TGCGCCAGCAGCTTGGAATCAGATACGCAGTATTTT.